This TCR beta chain emerged from a study of cytomegalovirus exposure and HLA in healthy donors. Across the whole study: Falling in the Caucasian-associated ancestry cluster were about four fifths of 398 genotyped donors. Findings of the study overall: Apart from CMV serostatus, no immune exposure information was available.

Turning to this clone: Its antigen is unknown.

60 Vbeta and 13 Jbeta primers were used in PCR. The data were produced by immunoSEQ multiplex PCR, yet TCRdb's version contains in-frame clones alone and is incomplete. The sample records 150,000 to 200,000 clones, under 85% being singletons. Germline CDR1 and CDR2: MNHNY and SVGAGI (reference sequence). The J segment lost 3 bases and the V segment lost 2 bases, leaving 10 bases of the junction unmatched. The CDR3 spans 16 residues. This receptor was taken from a male donor in good health and CMV-seronegative. This rearrangement joins TRBV6-6 to TRBJ2-7, with TRBD1 identical over 7 bases. The sequenced sample was PBMCs. The CDR3 DNA is TGTGCCAGCAGTTACGAAGGGGGCGATTGGCTCTACGAGCAGTACTTC. Amino acids: CASSYEGGDWLYEQYF.